These 22 T cell receptor beta chains came from one sample sequenced in a study of memory CD4+ T cells and cytomegalovirus serostatus. Single viable CD3+CD4+CD8-CD45RO+ cells were sorted as the memory CD4+ T cells. The protocol was immunoSEQ multiplex PCR, while the TCRdb copy is restricted to in-frame clones and leaves out a portion. This sample yields about 61,000 clones, of which 82% are seen a single time; 0.85% to 0.95% belongs to the top ten. Sequencing was carried out using memory CD4+ T cells from blood. All receptors derive from an adult in good health and CMV-seronegative.

The chain's CDR3 is CASSPTGRNTEAFF. The CDR3, as DNA: TGTGCCAGCAGCCCAACGGGGAGAAACACTGAAGCTTTCTTT. The chain has TRBV7-9 and TRBJ1-1; D gene ambiguous. CDR1 and CDR2 from the germline V gene are SEHNR and FQNEAQ (reference sequence). The CDR3 length is 14 residues. Between the trimmed V and J ends, which lost 5 bases and 2 bases, there was a span of 12 bases. The entire variable domain, with the rest obtained from reference TRBV7-9 and TRBJ1-1, is as follows: DTGVSQNPRHKITKRGQNVTFRCDPISEHNRLYWYRQTLGQGPEFLTYFQNEAQLEKSRLLSDRFSAERPKGSFSTLEIQRTEQGDSAMYLCASSPTGRNTEAFFGQGTRLTVV.

V gene TRBV18 combines with J gene TRBJ1-6; D remains ambiguous. V was clipped by 6 bases and J by 6 bases, with 21 bases between them. Germline assignment: CDR1 KGHSH and CDR2 LQKENI. CDR3 length: 17 amino acids. The CDR3 loop is CASSPWAAKTPNSPLHF. The CDR3 nucleotides are TGTGCCAGCTCCCCCTGGGCCGCGAAAACGCCTAATTCACCCCTCCACTTT.

The sample holds one count of this clone. This chain joins TRBV29-1 and TRBJ2-1; 11 bases align to TRBD2. Germline values: CDR1 SQVTM, CDR2 ANQGSEA. J lost 4 bases, V lost 5 bases, and 13 bases had no gene match. The CDR3 is made up of 17 amino acids. The DNA for the CDR3 is TGCAGCGTTCTCAAGCTAGCGGGGGGCCAAATTTACAATGAGCAGTTCTTC. Residues: CSVLKLAGGQIYNEQFF.

The chain recombines TRBV18 with TRBJ2-1; no reliable D call. Trimming took 4 bases from V and 2 from J, leaving 12 bases between them. Per germline, CDR1 KGHSH and CDR2 LQKENI. This CDR3 has 15 residues. CDR3 amino acids: CASSRRGPPYNEQFF. As DNA, the CDR3 is TGTGCCAGCTCACGACGAGGACCACCCTACAATGAGCAGTTCTTC.

V usage is TRBV5-4 and J usage is TRBJ1-1; 7 bases agree with TRBD1. Trimming removed 3 bases from V and 4 bases from J; junction bases left unmatched: 6. Germline values: CDR1 SGHNT, CDR2 YYREEE (reference sequence). CDR3 length: 14 residues. In DNA, the CDR3 is TGTGCCAGCAGCTACCGGGACAGTTCCACTGAAGCTTTCTTT. The encoded protein is CASSYRDSSTEAFF.

The J gene is TRBJ2-1, the V gene TRBV11-1, with a tentative D call TRBD2 (5 bases). Germline V gene data show CDR1 as SGHAT and CDR2 as FQDESV (reference sequence). With 5 bases removed from V and 2 bases from J, the gap between germline ends came to 16 bases. This CDR3 comprises 16 residues. CDR3 in amino acids: CASSAMGGLTYNEQFF. The CDR3 bases are TGTGCCAGCAGCGCGATGGGCGGACTGACCTACAATGAGCAGTTCTTC.

The V gene is TRBV29-1, the J gene TRBJ2-5; no definite D call. The CDR3 is made up of 13 amino acids. Trimming pared 7 bases from V and 3 bases from J, leaving 15 bases between. Germline-derived CDR1 and CDR2 are SQVTM and ANQGSEA. The CDR3 loop reads CSAFTDKKETQYF. CDR3 nucleotide sequence: TGCAGCGCTTTCACCGACAAAAAAGAGACCCAGTACTTC.

This chain joins TRBV5-1 and TRBJ2-7, with D possibly being TRBD1 or TRBD2 (5 bases each). Trimming stripped 0 bases from V and 4 bases from J, with 11 bases between. This CDR3 contains 14 residues. Germline V gene sequence: CDR1 SGHRS, CDR2 YFSETQ. CDR3 amino acids: CASSLGGNVYEQYF. CDR3 in DNA: TGCGCCAGCAGCTTGGGGGGGAACGTATACGAGCAGTACTTC.

The J gene is TRBJ2-2, the V gene TRBV27; D unresolved. The V gene's germline CDR1 is MNHEY and CDR2 SMNVEV (reference sequence). With 3 bases removed from V and 6 bases from J, the gap between germline ends came to 5 bases. The CDR3 length is 12 residues. CDR3 in DNA: TGTGCCAGCAGTTTCCCGGCCGGGGAGCTGTTTTTT. Its protein is CASSFPAGELFF.

The CDR3 spells CASSSGQDNEQFF. The CDR3, as DNA: TGTGCCAGCAGCTCGGGACAGGACAATGAGCAGTTCTTC. The chain is built from TRBV11-3 and TRBJ2-1, with 8 bases matching TRBD1. CDR3 length equals 13 residues. Germline loops: CDR1 SGHNT, CDR2 YENEEA. J lost 5 bases, V lost 4 bases, and 1 base had no gene match.

The V call is TRBV4-1, the J call TRBJ2-7; D perhaps matches TRBD2 (6 bases). The CDR3 totals 18 residues. V shed 1 base and J shed 2 bases, with 21 bases lying between them. Germline lookup yields CDR1 MGHRA and CDR2 YSYEKL. CDR3 nucleotide sequence: TGCGCCAGCAGCCAAGGCGGGATTGTCCCGGGAACCACCTACGAGCAGTACTTC. It is translated as CASSQGGIVPGTTYEQYF.

There are a few counts of this clone. The CDR3 sequence: CASRGGLATGNEQFF. Written as DNA, the CDR3 is TGTGCCAGCAGGGGGGGACTAGCGACGGGCAATGAGCAGTTCTTC. J is TRBJ2-1 and V is TRBV7-3; 10 nucleotides match TRBD2. This CDR3 has 15 residues. Germline CDR1 SGHTA, CDR2 FQGTGA. J was trimmed by 6 bases and V by 6 bases; bases with no gene match: 8.

This clone has a handful of counts. V and J are TRBV30 and TRBJ2-5; possibly TRBD1 or TRBD2 for D (5 bases each). The CDR3 has 19 residues. With 1 base removed from V and 5 bases from J, the gap between germline ends came to 29 bases. Germline V gene sequence: CDR1 GTSNPN, CDR2 SVGIG (reference sequence). The CDR3 sequence is CAWSGPLLLARGVEETQYF. In DNA form, the CDR3 reads TGTGCCTGGAGTGGCCCACTCCTGTTGGCTAGAGGGGTTGAGGAGACCCAGTACTTC.

The gene calls are TRBV6-4 and TRBJ2-4, with TRBD2 identical over 10 bases. V dropped 6 bases and J dropped 0; count of bases not matched to a gene: 8. The CDR3 runs 17 residues. CDR1 is MRHNA, CDR2 SNTAGT, per germline. In DNA form, the CDR3 reads TGTGCCAGCAGGCTAGCGGGAGAAACGAAAGCCAAAAACATTCAGTACTTC. Its protein is CASRLAGETKAKNIQYF.

CDR3 amino acids: CASSITRTGERGYTF. The CDR3 DNA sequence: TGTGCCAGTAGTATAACCCGGACAGGGGAACGTGGCTACACCTTC. J is TRBJ1-2 and V is TRBV19; 9 positions match TRBD1. V gave up 2 bases and J gave up 7 bases; unmatched junction bases: 8. Per the germline V gene, CDR1 is LNHDA and CDR2 is SQIVND (reference sequence). The CDR3 sequence is 15 residues long.

This chain links TRBV28 with TRBJ2-7; tentatively, D is TRBD1 (6 bases). Germline V gives CDR1 MDHEN, CDR2 SYDVKM. The CDR3 loop spans 14 amino acids. Trimming stripped 5 bases from V and 4 bases from J, with 15 bases between. In DNA, the CDR3 is TGTGCCAGCAGTCCACAGGGTCGAGGATACGAGCAGTACTTC. Translating it yields CASSPQGRGYEQYF.

This clone was counted between two and nine times. J is TRBJ1-1 and V is TRBV20-1; D is ambiguous. The germline V and J ends were trimmed by 3 bases and 10 bases, with 12 bases remaining between them. Germline-derived CDR1 and CDR2 are DFQATT and SNEGSKA (reference sequence). This CDR3 is 11 amino acids long. CDR3 bases: TGCAGTGCTAGTCGGTCAGAGAGAGCTTTCTTT. This encodes CSASRSERAFF.

This clone was detected only once. This rearrangement joins TRBV7-9 to TRBJ2-1, with 10 bases lining up with TRBD2. After removal of 5 bases from V and 7 bases from J, the junction contained 14 bases not matched to a gene. Per germline, CDR1 SEHNR and CDR2 FQNEAQ (reference sequence). The CDR3 has 17 residues. The CDR3 nucleotides read TGTGCCAGCAGCCGCCCCAGAGCGGGGGGGATTTTAAATGAGCAGTTCTTC. Translation: CASSRPRAGGILNEQFF.

This clone was detected only once. V gene TRBV6-1 combines with J gene TRBJ2-7, with D tentatively TRBD1 (6 bases). Between the trimmed V and J ends, which lost 3 bases and 10 bases, there was a span of 13 bases. Germline CDR1 reads MNHNS; CDR2 reads SASEGT. The length of the CDR3 is 12 residues. CDR3 region: CASSEGATVQYF. DNA for the CDR3: TGTGCCAGCAGTGAGGGGGCCACAGTTCAGTACTTC.

This clone was seen only once. This rearrangement joins TRBV30 to TRBJ2-7; tentatively, D is TRBD1 (5 bases). Germline loops: CDR1 GTSNPN, CDR2 SVGIG (reference sequence). V dropped 4 bases and J dropped 8 bases, with 21 bases sitting between them. The length of the CDR3 is 14 residues. The CDR3 region is CAWTPRRGASQQYF. The CDR3 coding sequence is TGTGCCTGGACCCCGAGAAGGGGCGCTTCCCAGCAGTACTTC.

This clone was detected only a few times. The gene calls are TRBV19 and TRBJ1-1; no clear D. This CDR3 has 12 amino acids. CDR1 and CDR2 from the germline V gene are LNHDA and SQIVND (reference sequence). Trimming pared 2 bases from V and 4 bases from J, leaving 5 bases between. The CDR3 is CASSISPTEAFF. The DNA for the CDR3 is TGTGCCAGTAGTATAAGTCCCACTGAAGCTTTCTTT.

The rearrangement uses TRBV10-3 and TRBJ2-7; 9 nucleotides agree with TRBD2. The CDR3 spans 13 residues. The V segment lost 7 bases and the J segment 5 bases; nucleotides outside the gene matches: 6. Germline CDR1 and CDR2: ENHRY and SYGVKD. For the CDR3, the DNA is TGTGCCATCAAGGCTAGCGGGACCCACGAGCAGTACTTC. Translating it yields CAIKASGTHEQYF.